The 10 T cell receptor beta chains reported below all come from one sample, sequenced in a study of T cell responses to AZD1222 COVID-19 vaccine. Libraries were prepared by immunoSEQ multiplex PCR; TCRdb keeps only in-frame clonotypes and omits some of them. The sample carries about 100,000 clones, approximately 92% recorded once. Sequenced here: peripheral blood, sampled 28 days after the second AZD1222 dose. The source of these receptors is an adult who received the AZD1222 COVID-19 vaccine.

The chain combines TRBV4-3 with TRBJ2-1, with TRBD2 identical over 8 bases. The germline CDR1 and CDR2 sequences are LGHNA and YSLEER. After removal of 1 base from V and 7 bases from J, the junction contained 6 bases not matched to a gene. CDR3 size: 15 residues. CDR3 protein: CASSQVGLDVNEQFF. DNA of the CDR3: TGCGCCAGCAGCCAAGTGGGACTAGATGTGAATGAGCAGTTCTTC.

The rearrangement uses TRBV10-3 and TRBJ2-1; D unresolved. The germline V gene encodes CDR1 ENHRY and CDR2 SYGVKD. The CDR3 has 18 residues. Trimming removed 4 bases from V and 5 bases from J, with 24 bases in between. The CDR3 coding sequence is TGTGCCATCAGTGGCTTGGTTTCCCCCGGCTCGGTAAACAATGAGCAGTTCTTC. Translation gives CAISGLVSPGSVNNEQFF.

The rearrangement joins TRBV25-1 to TRBJ2-6; D remains unclear. Trimming cost V 3 bases and J 2 bases, with 5 bases left between them. Germline loops: CDR1 MGHDK, CDR2 SYGVNS. The CDR3 loop spans 14 amino acids. CDR3 protein: CASSEGAGANVLTF. As DNA, the CDR3 is TGTGCCAGCAGTGAGGGTGCTGGGGCCAACGTCCTGACTTTC.

The chain links TRBV5-1 to TRBJ2-7, with a weak D call TRBD2 (7 bases). Germline V gene sequence: CDR1 SGHRS, CDR2 YFSETQ. The CDR3 runs 14 residues. Trimming pared 5 bases from V and 5 bases from J, leaving 17 bases between. CDR3 loop: CASSPGAGVDEQYF. The CDR3 DNA follows: TGCGCCAGCAGTCCAGGGGCGGGGGTAGACGAGCAGTACTTC.

The CDR3 bases are TGTGCCAGCAGCCGTAGGACAGGGGCATACACTGAAGCTTTCTTT. Translation gives CASSRRTGAYTEAFF. V gene TRBV3-1 (or the pseudogene TRBV3-2) combines with J gene TRBJ1-1; 9 bases agree with TRBD1. This CDR3 is 15 amino acids long. Germline V lookup: CDR1 LGHDT, CDR2 YNNKEL (reference sequence). The J segment lost 3 bases and the V segment lost 4 bases, leaving 6 bases of the junction unmatched.

The V call is TRBV29-1, the J call TRBJ2-2; no reliable D call. Trimming removed 4 bases from V and 1 base from J, with 4 bases in between. The CDR3 is made up of 12 amino acids. Per germline, CDR1 SQVTM and CDR2 ANQGSEA. The CDR3 coding sequence is TGCAGCGTTGGGCTGAACACCGGGGAGCTGTTTTTT. Amino acids: CSVGLNTGELFF.

The V call is TRBV18, the J call TRBJ1-1; 8 bases line up with TRBD1. Germline CDR1 reads KGHSH; CDR2 reads LQKENI. The trim removed 1 base at V and 3 bases at J, leaving 1 base unmatched. This CDR3 is built from 14 residues. CDR3 DNA: TGTGCCAGCTCACCACAACAGGGGGACACTGAAGCTTTCTTT. It codes for CASSPQQGDTEAFF.

The V gene is TRBV3-1 (or the pseudogene TRBV3-2), the J gene TRBJ1-1, with unresolved D. Germline lookup yields CDR1 LGHDT and CDR2 YNNKEL (reference sequence). The CDR3 sequence is 15 residues long. The V end was cut by 4 bases, the J end by 0 bases, with 12 bases between. The CDR3 DNA reads TGTGCCAGCAGCCTCATGCGACGGGTGAACACTGAAGCTTTCTTT. Encoded protein: CASSLMRRVNTEAFF.

The chain links TRBV19 to TRBJ1-5; D is perhaps TRBD1 (5 bases). The CDR3 length is 14 residues. V shed 3 bases and J shed 6 bases, with 12 bases lying between them. Germline V gene data show CDR1 as LNHDA and CDR2 as SQIVND (reference sequence). This CDR3 is CASSMVQGSQPQHF. The CDR3 DNA reads as TGTGCCAGTAGTATGGTCCAGGGTAGTCAGCCCCAGCATTTT.

This chain joins TRBV7-3 and TRBJ2-1; D not resolved. The CDR3 runs to 12 residues. The germline CDR1 and CDR2 sequences are SGHTA and FQGTGA. V was clipped by 2 bases and J by 9 bases, with 8 bases between them. The CDR3 sequence: CASSLALGEQFF. The CDR3 DNA follows: TGTGCCAGCAGCTTAGCGTTGGGTGAGCAGTTCTTC.